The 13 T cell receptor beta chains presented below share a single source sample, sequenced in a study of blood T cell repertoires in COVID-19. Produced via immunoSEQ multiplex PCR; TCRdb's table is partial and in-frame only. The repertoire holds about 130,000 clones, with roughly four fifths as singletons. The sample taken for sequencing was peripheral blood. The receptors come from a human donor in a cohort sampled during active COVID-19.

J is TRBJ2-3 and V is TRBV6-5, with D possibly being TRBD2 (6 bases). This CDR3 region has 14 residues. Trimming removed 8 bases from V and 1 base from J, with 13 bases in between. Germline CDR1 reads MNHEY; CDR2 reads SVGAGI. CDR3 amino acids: CASGRGLGTDTQYF. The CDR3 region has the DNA TGTGCCAGCGGCCGGGGACTTGGCACAGATACGCAGTATTTT.

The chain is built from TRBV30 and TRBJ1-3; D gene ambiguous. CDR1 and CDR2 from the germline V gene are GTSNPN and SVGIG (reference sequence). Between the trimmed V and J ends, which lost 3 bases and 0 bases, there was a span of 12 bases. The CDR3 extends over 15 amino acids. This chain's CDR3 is CAWSRNPSSGNTIYF. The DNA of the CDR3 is TGTGCCTGGAGCCGAAACCCGAGCTCTGGAAACACCATATATTTT.

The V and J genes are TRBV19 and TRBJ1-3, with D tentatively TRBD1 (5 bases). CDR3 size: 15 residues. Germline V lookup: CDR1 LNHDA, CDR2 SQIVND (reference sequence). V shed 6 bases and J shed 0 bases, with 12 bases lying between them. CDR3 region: CASRPGPGSGNTIYF. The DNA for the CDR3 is TGTGCCAGTAGGCCAGGGCCCGGCTCTGGAAACACCATATATTTT.

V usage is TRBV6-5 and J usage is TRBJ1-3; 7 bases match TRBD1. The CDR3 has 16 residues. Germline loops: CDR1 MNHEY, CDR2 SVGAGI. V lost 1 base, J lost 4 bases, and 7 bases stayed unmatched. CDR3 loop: CASSYWETGPGNTIYF. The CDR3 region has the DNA TGTGCCAGCAGTTACTGGGAGACAGGGCCCGGAAACACCATATATTTT.

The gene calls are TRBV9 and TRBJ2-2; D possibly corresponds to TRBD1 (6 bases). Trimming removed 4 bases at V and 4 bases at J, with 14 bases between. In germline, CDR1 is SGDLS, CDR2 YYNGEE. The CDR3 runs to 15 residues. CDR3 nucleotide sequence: TGTGCCAGCAGCCCCCGGACAGCGAGCACCGGGGAGCTGTTTTTT. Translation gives CASSPRTASTGELFF. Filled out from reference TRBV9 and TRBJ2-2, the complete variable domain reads DSGVTQTPKHLITATGQRVTLRCSPRSGDLSVYWYQQSLDQGLQFLIQYYNGEERAKGNILERFSAQQFPDLHSELNLSSLELGDSALYFCASSPRTASTGELFFGEGSRLTVL.

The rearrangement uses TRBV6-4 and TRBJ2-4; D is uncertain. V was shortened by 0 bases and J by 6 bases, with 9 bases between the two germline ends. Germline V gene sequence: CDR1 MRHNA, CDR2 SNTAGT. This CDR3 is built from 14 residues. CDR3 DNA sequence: TGTGCCAGCAGTGACTCCCCAGGAACAAACATTCAGTACTTC. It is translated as CASSDSPGTNIQYF.

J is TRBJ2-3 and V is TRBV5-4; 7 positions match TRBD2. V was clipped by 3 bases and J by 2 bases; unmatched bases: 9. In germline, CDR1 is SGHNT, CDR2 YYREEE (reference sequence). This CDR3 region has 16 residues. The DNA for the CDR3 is TGTGCCAGCAGCTCCGCCGGGACTACCCACACAGATACGCAGTATTTT. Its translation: CASSSAGTTHTDTQYF.

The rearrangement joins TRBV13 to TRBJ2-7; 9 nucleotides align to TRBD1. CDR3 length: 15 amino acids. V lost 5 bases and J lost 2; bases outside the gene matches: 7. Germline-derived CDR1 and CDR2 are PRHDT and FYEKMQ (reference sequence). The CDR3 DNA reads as TGTGCCAGCAGCCTAAACACAGGGGGCACCTACGAGCAGTACTTC. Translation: CASSLNTGGTYEQYF. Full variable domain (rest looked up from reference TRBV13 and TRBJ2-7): AAGVIQSPRHLIKEKRETATLKCYPIPRHDTVYWYQQGPGQDPQFLISFYEKMQSDKGSIPDRFSAQQFSDYHSELNMSSLELGDSALYFCASSLNTGGTYEQYFGPGTRLTVT.

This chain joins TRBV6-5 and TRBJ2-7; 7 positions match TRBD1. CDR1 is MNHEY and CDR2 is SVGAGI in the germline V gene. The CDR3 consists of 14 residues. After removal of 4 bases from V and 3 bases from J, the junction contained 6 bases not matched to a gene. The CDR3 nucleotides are TGTGCCAGCAGTTTGGGGACAGAAGGCTACGAGCAGTACTTC. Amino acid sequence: CASSLGTEGYEQYF.

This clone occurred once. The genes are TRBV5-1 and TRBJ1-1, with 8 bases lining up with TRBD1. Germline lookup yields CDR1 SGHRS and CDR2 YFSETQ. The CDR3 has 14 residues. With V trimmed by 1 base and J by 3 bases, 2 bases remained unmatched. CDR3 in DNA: TGCGCCAGCAGCTTGATACAGGGGGACACTGAAGCTTTCTTT. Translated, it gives CASSLIQGDTEAFF.

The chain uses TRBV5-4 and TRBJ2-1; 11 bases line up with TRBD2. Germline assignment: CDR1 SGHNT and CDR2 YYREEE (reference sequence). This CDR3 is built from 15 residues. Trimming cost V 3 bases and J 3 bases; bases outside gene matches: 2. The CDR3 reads CASSSTSGVYNEQFF. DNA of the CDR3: TGTGCCAGCAGCTCGACTAGCGGGGTCTACAATGAGCAGTTCTTC.

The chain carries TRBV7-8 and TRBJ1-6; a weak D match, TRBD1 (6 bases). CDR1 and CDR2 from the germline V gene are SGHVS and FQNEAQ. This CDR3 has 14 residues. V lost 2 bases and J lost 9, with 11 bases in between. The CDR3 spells CASSLRQGSSPLHF. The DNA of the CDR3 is TGTGCCAGCAGCTTAAGGCAGGGGAGTTCACCCCTCCACTTT.

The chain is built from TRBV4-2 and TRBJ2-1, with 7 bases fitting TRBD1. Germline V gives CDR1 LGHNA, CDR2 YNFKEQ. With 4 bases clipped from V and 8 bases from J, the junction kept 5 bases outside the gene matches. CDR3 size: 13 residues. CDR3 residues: CASSPGQADEQFF. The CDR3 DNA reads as TGTGCCAGCAGCCCTGGACAGGCCGATGAGCAGTTCTTC.